These T cell receptor beta chains were read from a single sample in a study of blood T cells in healthy people across ages. Via MiXCR, TCRdb re-called the 5' RACE reads, giving one row per CDR3 protein. This table holds around 1,000,000 distinct CDR3 sequences, approximately 25% found once. These data are also associated with another study on T cells of mothers and their children.

The specimen was blood. The receptors derive from a girl aged 2-9 years in good health. CDR3s include the opening cysteine and the closing phenylalanine or tryptophan. The listing skips clone size in some rows; elsewhere it reads once, few, many or a size class.

V,J,size,CDR3
TRBV6-5,TRBJ2-5,NA,CASSYSRQGVWEQYF
TRBV25-1,TRBJ1-2,NA,CASSEWGVGGYTF
TRBV29-1,TRBJ2-5,NA,CSATGTEETQYF
TRBV5-1,TRBJ2-6,NA,CASSRPDSPALLFSGANVLTF
TRBV28,TRBJ2-1,NA,CASSSSGGFYNEQFF
TRBV5-1,TRBJ2-3,few,CASSLGSAVDTQYF
TRBV2,TRBJ2-3,few,CARSLQGTGTDAQYF
TRBV6-6,NA,few,CASSLGGGDLREQFF
TRBV7-2,TRBJ2-1,NA,CASSLGGTGSSYNEQFF
TRBV7-2,TRBJ1-4,NA,CASSLAAGRINEKLFF
TRBV29-1,TRBJ1-2,few,CSGTTAATGGYGYTF
TRBV5-1,TRBJ2-1,NA,CASRTLLGAGNEQFF
TRBV6-1,TRBJ1-4,NA,CASSVQGFGQKLFF
TRBV19,TRBJ2-5,NA,CASSAQGQGEETQYF
TRBV29-1,TRBJ2-7,NA,CSGGSPPYEQYF
TRBV5-5,TRBJ1-2,NA,CASSPGQGTVYGYTF
TRBV29-1,TRBJ2-1,once,CSVEGTSESNNEQFF
TRBV27,TRBJ2-1,few,CASMGKSSYNEQFF
TRBV7-9,TRBJ2-5,NA,CASSLSGEFTQYF
TRBV20-1,TRBJ1-5,NA,CSASPRVTGTSQPQHF
TRBV7-2,TRBJ1-1,few,CASNWANTEAFF
TRBV28,TRBJ2-7,few,CASSLSASCEQYF
TRBV7-2,TRBJ2-5,few,CASSLGNLETQYF
TRBV7-2,TRBJ1-1,few,CASSLRDRGEAFF
TRBV20-1,TRBJ2-4,few,CSARVIFGNIQYF
TRBV20-1,TRBJ2-3,few,CSASPHRVGTDTQYF
TRBV3-1,TRBJ2-7,few,CASSQRYRDSSYEQYF
TRBV15,TRBJ2-4,few,CATSRGQESAKNIQYF
TRBV20-1,TRBJ2-4,few,CSAGGTGLYIAKNIQYF
TRBV20-1,TRBJ2-1,NA,CSESYLYNEQFF
TRBV20-1,TRBJ2-1,NA,CSASVNENEQFF
TRBV28,TRBJ1-6,NA,CASSFPRGQASPLHF
TRBV5-1,TRBJ2-7,NA,CASSLSGDTYEQYF
TRBV9,TRBJ2-5,few,CASSVGIGELQETQYF
TRBV7-9,TRBJ2-6,few,CASSLLAEPTGANVLTF
TRBV7-3,TRBJ2-3,NA,CASSLTGIADTQYF